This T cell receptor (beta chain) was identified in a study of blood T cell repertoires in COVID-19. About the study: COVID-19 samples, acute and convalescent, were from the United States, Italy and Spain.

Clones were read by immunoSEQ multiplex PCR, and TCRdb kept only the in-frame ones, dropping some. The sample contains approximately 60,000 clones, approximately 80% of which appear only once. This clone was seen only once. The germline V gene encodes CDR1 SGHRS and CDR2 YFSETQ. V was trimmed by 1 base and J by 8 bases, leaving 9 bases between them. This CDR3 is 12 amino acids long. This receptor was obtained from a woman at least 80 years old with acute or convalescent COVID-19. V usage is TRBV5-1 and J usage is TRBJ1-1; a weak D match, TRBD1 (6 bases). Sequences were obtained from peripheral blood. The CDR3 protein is CASSLPGAEAFF. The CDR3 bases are TGCGCCAGCAGCTTGCCAGGGGCAGAAGCTTTCTTT.